These 26 T cell receptor beta chains originate from one sample sequenced in a study of cytomegalovirus exposure and HLA in healthy donors. The PCR made use of 60 Vbeta and 13 Jbeta primers. The data were produced by immunoSEQ multiplex PCR, yet TCRdb's version contains in-frame clones alone and is incomplete. There are 140,000 to 150,000 clones in the sample; about four fifths occur only once, and 4.5% lies in the top ten. Sample: PBMCs. The origin of the receptors is a man aged 40-50 years in good health and CMV-seronegative.

V is TRBV6-1 and J is TRBJ1-6; TRBD1 might be the D (6 bases). The CDR3 is made up of 14 amino acids. The germline V gene encodes CDR1 MNHNS and CDR2 SASEGT. Trimming took 3 bases from V and 7 from J, leaving 10 bases between them. The CDR3 here is CASSDRGGNSPLHF. The DNA for the CDR3 is TGTGCCAGCAGTGACAGGGGTGGGAATTCACCCCTCCACTTT.

The chain has TRBV10-1 and TRBJ2-7; D perhaps matches TRBD2 (6 bases). This CDR3 region has 12 residues. CDR1 WNHNN and CDR2 SYGVQD come from the germline V gene (reference sequence). V was cut by 4 bases and J by 3 bases, with 7 bases left in between. The CDR3 DNA sequence: TGCGCCAGCAGTGGGGGGGACTACGAGCAGTACTTC. This sequence encodes CASSGGDYEQYF.

The chain joins TRBV5-1 to TRBJ2-2; 8 bases fit TRBD2. Germline V lookup: CDR1 SGHRS, CDR2 YFSETQ. After removal of 4 bases from V and 5 bases from J, the junction contained 13 bases not matched to a gene. This CDR3 spans 17 amino acids. CDR3 coding DNA: TGCGCCAGCAGCCTTCTGTCCGGGGGGGCGAGTACCGGGGAGCTGTTTTTT. Encoded protein: CASSLLSGGASTGELFF.

The genes are TRBV29-1 and TRBJ2-1, with 8 bases fitting TRBD2. V lost 4 bases to trimming and J lost 7 bases; unmatched junction nucleotides: 3. The length of the CDR3 is 12 residues. The germline gives CDR1 SQVTM, CDR2 ANQGSEA. CDR3 in DNA: TGCAGCGTTGCCGGGGGGGTAAATGAGCAGTTCTTC. It yields the protein CSVAGGVNEQFF.

The chain uses TRBV28 and TRBJ1-5, with D uncertain. Deletions cut 5 bases from V and 0 bases from J, with 20 bases between. The germline gives CDR1 MDHEN, CDR2 SYDVKM. The CDR3 extends over 18 amino acids. CDR3 protein: CASSPQFPGSTSNQPQHF. The CDR3 region has the DNA TGTGCCAGCAGTCCGCAGTTTCCGGGGAGTACTAGCAATCAGCCCCAGCATTTT.

The chain uses TRBV11-2 and TRBJ2-7, with TRBD2 identical over 7 bases. Germline V gene sequence: CDR1 SGHAT, CDR2 FQNNGV. This CDR3 has 13 residues. V was pared by 5 bases and J by 12 bases, with 13 bases of the junction left unmatched. CDR3 bases: TGTGCCAGCAGCCCGACCTCTAGCGGCTCAGGGTACTTC. Translating gives CASSPTSSGSGYF.

The chain links TRBV6-1 to TRBJ2-5, with 9 bases that match TRBD1. The DNA end is a closer match to TRBJ2-7, so the J assignment may be wrong. The germline V gene has CDR1 MNHNS and CDR2 SASEGT. This CDR3 has 14 residues. Here the CDR3 DNA reads TGTGCCAGCAGTGAAGGGACAGGGGTGTACGAGCAGTACTTC. This codes for CASSEGTGVYEQYF.

The V and J genes are TRBV4-3 and TRBJ2-3; TRBD2 matches 15 bases. J lost 1 base, V lost 0 bases, and 11 bases had no gene match. The germline V gene encodes CDR1 LGHNA and CDR2 YSLEER. The CDR3 totals 21 residues. Here the CDR3 DNA reads TGCGCCAGCAGCCAAGACAGACCGGGACTAGCGGGGGGACTTGGCACAGATACGCAGTATTTT. Translated: CASSQDRPGLAGGLGTDTQYF.

This CDR3 reads CASRWGAASNTEAFF. The CDR3 DNA is TGTGCCAGCCGATGGGGCGCAGCATCGAACACTGAAGCTTTCTTT. The rearrangement uses TRBV6-5 and TRBJ1-1; D possibly corresponds to TRBD1 (5 bases). V lost 8 bases, J lost 1 base, and 17 bases lay in between. Germline lookup yields CDR1 MNHEY and CDR2 SVGAGI. The CDR3 covers 15 residues.

This chain connects TRBV29-1 to TRBJ1-2, with 8 bases that match TRBD1. Germline trimming cut 2 bases from V and 5 bases from J; bases unmatched to any gene: 10. Germline CDR1 SQVTM, CDR2 ANQGSEA. The CDR3 sequence is 15 residues long. In DNA, the CDR3 is TGCAGCGTTGAAATCGCAGGGGGCGCGGTATATGGCTACACCTTC. Translating it yields CSVEIAGGAVYGYTF. The full variable domain, in which reference TRBV29-1 and TRBJ1-2 provide the parts outside the CDR3, is SAVISQKPSRDICQRGTSLTIQCQVDSQVTMMFWYRQQPGQSLTLIATANQGSEATYESGFVIDKFPISRPNLTFSTLTVSNMSPEDSSIYLCSVEIAGGAVYGYTFGSGTRLTVV.

In this sample, this clone turned up a few times. This chain connects TRBV6-1 to TRBJ1-3, with D possibly TRBD1 on 5 matching bases. This CDR3 has 16 amino acids. CDR1 and CDR2 from the germline V gene are MNHNS and SASEGT. V was cut by 1 base and J by 0 bases, with 10 bases left in between. CDR3 sequence reads: CASSEVGPGSGNTIYF. CDR3 DNA: TGTGCCAGCAGTGAAGTGGGGCCAGGCTCTGGAAACACCATATATTTT.

This chain connects TRBV9 to TRBJ2-6, with D maybe TRBD1 (6 bases). Trimming removed 2 bases from V and 4 bases from J, with 10 bases in between. The CDR3 spans 15 residues. Germline CDR1 SGDLS, CDR2 YYNGEE. The CDR3 sequence: CASSVTGAGANVLTF. Written as DNA, the CDR3 is TGTGCCAGCAGCGTGACAGGAGCCGGGGCCAACGTCCTGACTTTC.

This rearrangement joins TRBV6-6 to TRBJ1-2; maybe TRBD1 (6 bases). CDR3 length: 13 amino acids. The V gene's germline CDR1 is MNHNY and CDR2 SVGAGI (reference sequence). Trimming took 7 bases from V and 2 from J, leaving 11 bases between them. CDR3 in amino acids: CASKWDKNYGYTF. The DNA of the CDR3 is TGTGCCAGCAAGTGGGACAAAAACTATGGCTACACCTTC.

This chain connects TRBV19 to TRBJ2-6; 10 nucleotides agree with TRBD2. Losses at the gene ends were 7 bases for V and 0 bases for J; bases not matched to a gene: 6. The CDR3 covers 17 residues. Per germline, CDR1 LNHDA and CDR2 SQIVND (reference sequence). The DNA for the CDR3 is TGTGCCAGTATAGCGGGGGGACCCCTCTCTGGGGCCAACGTCCTGACTTTC. As protein: CASIAGGPLSGANVLTF.

This rearrangement joins TRBV9 to TRBJ2-1, with 9 nucleotides matching TRBD1. V lost 2 bases and J lost 6; bases outside the gene matches: 6. The germline CDR1 and CDR2 sequences are SGDLS and YYNGEE. The CDR3 consists of 15 residues. CDR3 nucleotide sequence: TGTGCCAGCAGCGTGGCGGGACAGGGACTCAATGAGCAGTTCTTC. It is translated as CASSVAGQGLNEQFF.

The chain combines TRBV25-1 with TRBJ1-1; D is undetermined. This CDR3 has 15 residues. Trimming pared 10 bases from V and 1 base from J, leaving 19 bases between. The V gene's germline CDR1 is MGHDK and CDR2 SYGVNS. This CDR3 is CATIPLTPGNTEAFF. The CDR3 DNA follows: TGTGCCACCATTCCACTCACTCCTGGGAACACTGAAGCTTTCTTT.

The chain recombines TRBV16 with TRBJ1-4; D not resolved. This CDR3 has 15 amino acids. Trimming cost V 2 bases and J 3 bases, with 10 bases left between them. Germline V gives CDR1 KGHSY, CDR2 FQNENV. The CDR3 nucleotides read TGTGCCAGCAGCCAAGGGCCGCAGGCTAATGAAAAACTGTTTTTT. Translated, it gives CASSQGPQANEKLFF.

The chain recombines TRBV7-8 with TRBJ2-6; D is ambiguous. Germline CDR1 is SGHVS and CDR2 is FQNEAQ. CDR3 length: 17 residues. Between the trimmed V and J ends, which lost 5 bases and 6 bases, there was a span of 20 bases. As DNA, the CDR3 is TGTGCCAGCAGCCCCCAGCAGCGCAGTCTTTTGGCCAACGTCCTGACTTTC. Residues: CASSPQQRSLLANVLTF.

In its sample, this clone was seen a few times. V gene TRBV27 combines with J gene TRBJ2-4; 8 bases agree with TRBD1. CDR1 and CDR2 (germline): MNHEY, SMNVEV (reference sequence). Trimming at V came to 5 bases and at J to 15 bases, leaving 6 bases not matched to a gene. The CDR3 spans 11 residues. The CDR3 is CASSQGQGWYF. CDR3 DNA sequence: TGTGCCAGCAGTCAAGGACAGGGATGGTACTTC.

This clone was seen more than once but under ten times. The J gene is TRBJ2-5, the V gene TRBV28; 8 nucleotides agree with TRBD1. The end of the DNA fits TRBJ2-7 better, so the J call may be wrong. The CDR3 spans 14 residues. CDR1 and CDR2 from the germline V gene are MDHEN and SYDVKM. CDR3 DNA sequence: TGTGCCAGCAGTTCGGACAGGGTTTCGGACGAGCAGTACTTC. It is translated as CASSSDRVSDEQYF.

In regard to this clone: Sequence at one end of the junction differs from germline and may be a read error. The chain uses TRBV6-5 and TRBJ2-7; 9 bases align to TRBD1. There are 14 residues in the CDR3. Germline V CDR1 and CDR2: MNHEY, SVGAGI. CDR3: CAGSYRDRAYEQYF. The CDR3 coding sequence is TGTGCCGGCAGTTATCGGGACAGGGCCTACGAGCAGTACTTC.

The V and J genes are TRBV19 and TRBJ1-2; 7 bases map to TRBD1. From germline, CDR1 is LNHDA and CDR2 SQIVND (reference sequence). Trimming cost V 5 bases and J 3 bases; bases outside gene matches: 6. The CDR3 is 14 residues long. This CDR3 is CASSGGQEHYGYTF. The DNA for the CDR3 is TGTGCCAGTAGTGGTGGACAGGAACACTATGGCTACACCTTC.

The rearrangement uses TRBV4-1 and TRBJ2-5; no reliable D call. The ends were cut back, 4 bases at V and 1 base at J, with 16 bases in the middle. The CDR3 has 16 residues. In germline, CDR1 is MGHRA, CDR2 YSYEKL. This chain's CDR3 is CASSPMTFGSQETQYF. In DNA, the CDR3 is TGCGCCAGCAGCCCCATGACTTTTGGCAGCCAAGAGACCCAGTACTTC.

The chain is built from TRBV6-5 and TRBJ1-1; possibly TRBD1 for D (5 bases). The CDR3 totals 15 residues. Trimming removed 2 bases from V and 3 bases from J, with 13 bases in between. CDR1 MNHEY and CDR2 SVGAGI come from the germline V gene. Here the CDR3 DNA reads TGTGCCAGCAGTTACGATCGGAGACAGCACACTGAAGCTTTCTTT. Encoded protein: CASSYDRRQHTEAFF.

Here the CDR3 reads CASSIGGPQYTDTQYF. CDR3 bases: TGTGCCAGCAGTATCGGAGGGCCCCAATACACAGATACGCAGTATTTT. This rearrangement joins TRBV5-4 to TRBJ2-3; tentative D call: TRBD2 (6 bases). Trimming shortened V by 5 bases and J by 2 bases, and 18 bases separated the two germline ends. Germline CDR1 is SGHNT and CDR2 is YYREEE (reference sequence). The CDR3 runs to 16 residues. Based on the CDR3 plus reference TRBV5-4 and TRBJ2-3, the full variable domain is ETGVTQSPTHLIKTRGQQVTLRCSSQSGHNTVSWYQQALGQGPQFIFQYYREEENGRGNFPPRFSGLQFPNYSSELNVNALELDDSALYLCASSIGGPQYTDTQYFGPGTRLTVL.

This chain links TRBV19 with TRBJ1-5; D is undetermined. Trimming pared 9 bases from V and 1 base from J, leaving 10 bases between. CDR1 and CDR2 from the germline V gene are LNHDA and SQIVND (reference sequence). The CDR3 length is 13 residues. The chain's CDR3 is CASDDSSNQPQHF. Here the CDR3 DNA reads TGTGCCAGCGATGACTCGAGCAATCAGCCCCAGCATTTT.